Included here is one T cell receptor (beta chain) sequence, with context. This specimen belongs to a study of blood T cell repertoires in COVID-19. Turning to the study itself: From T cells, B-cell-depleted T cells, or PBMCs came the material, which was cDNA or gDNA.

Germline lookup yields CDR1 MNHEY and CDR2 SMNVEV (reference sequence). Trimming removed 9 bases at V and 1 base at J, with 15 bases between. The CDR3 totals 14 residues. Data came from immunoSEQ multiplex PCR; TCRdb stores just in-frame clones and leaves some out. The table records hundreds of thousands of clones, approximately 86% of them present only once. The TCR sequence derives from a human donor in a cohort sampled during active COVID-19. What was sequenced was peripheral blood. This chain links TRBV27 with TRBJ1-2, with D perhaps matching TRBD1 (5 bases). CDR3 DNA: TGTGCCAGGCCAATAAGGACACTTAACTATGGCTACACCTTC. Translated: CARPIRTLNYGYTF.